This T cell receptor beta chain is from a study of blood T cell repertoires in COVID-19. Background on the study: PBMCs, B-cell-depleted T cells, or T cells were the source of the cDNA or gDNA that made up the material.

In the original analysis: Estimates of nucleated cell counts were drawn from the amplification of reference gene primers. Sequenced by immunoSEQ multiplex PCR; TCRdb stores in-frame clones only, minus some. The V and J calls and the clone size are those of that table, but D and trimming were determined from the DNA. The data show under 200,000 clones, around 86% seen once. The CDR3 runs to 15 residues. V lost 0 bases to trimming and J lost 8 bases; unmatched junction nucleotides: 7. The germline CDR1 and CDR2 sequences are MNHNS and SASEGT. Sequenced input: PBMCs or T cells enriched from blood (not recorded which). The sequence was obtained from a middle-aged man with acute COVID-19. The rearrangement uses TRBV6-1 and TRBJ2-1, with 7 bases lining up with TRBD1. CDR3 residues: CASSEAIQGWDEQFF. The CDR3 bases are TGTGCCAGCAGTGAAGCAATACAGGGGTGGGATGAGCAGTTCTTC.